Listed here is a single TCR beta chain. The antigen is not known. Germline CDR1 reads LNHDA; CDR2 reads SQIVND (reference sequence). The CDR3 has 13 residues. Unmatched junction bases numbered 0, after V lost 5 bases and J lost 7 bases. This sample was taken from a study of T cell responses to AZD1222 COVID-19 vaccine. Study-wide points: Repertoire samples came only from after the peak T cell response. As reported, nearly half of all spike-specific TCRs target variant regions that are unmutated. Following two doses of AZD1222, Spike-specific TCR breadth and depth rose.

The protocol was immunoSEQ multiplex PCR, while the TCRdb copy is restricted to in-frame clones and leaves out a portion. The repertoire holds 180,000 or so clones, with more than 75% as singletons. The chain recombines TRBV19 with TRBJ1-4; TRBD1 agrees at 11 bases. The material was peripheral blood, obtained 28 days after the second AZD1222 dose. The receptor's source is an adult who received the AZD1222 COVID-19 vaccine. CDR3 loop: CASSGQGAEKLFF. The CDR3, as DNA: TGTGCCAGTAGTGGACAGGGGGCTGAAAAACTGTTTTTT.